The clone carrying this T cell receptor beta chain was seen more than once but under ten times. This table comes from immunoSEQ multiplex PCR, and its TCRdb copy is limited to in-frame clones, with some not included. This sample has roughly 53,000 clones, with approximately 79% found just once. With V trimmed by 2 bases and J by 0 bases, 3 bases remained unmatched. Germline lookup yields CDR1 MNHNY and CDR2 SVGAGI (reference sequence). CDR3 length: 16 amino acids. These data belong to a study of radiotherapy plus CTLA-4 blockade in lung cancer. This sequence originates from a human donor with non-small cell lung cancer who had a partial response to radiotherapy plus ipilimumab. The gene calls are TRBV6-6 and TRBJ2-2; TRBD2 matches at 7 bases. Material: peripheral blood, obtained from a patient treated with radiotherapy plus ipilimumab. DNA of the CDR3: TGTGCCAGCAGTTACACCGGGGGGTCGAACACCGGGGAGCTGTTTTTT. Translation gives CASSYTGGSNTGELFF.